The rows below give T cell receptor beta chains drawn from one sample of a study of T cell responses to AZD1222 COVID-19 vaccine. Profiled with immunoSEQ multiplex PCR; TCRdb holds only in-frame clones, not every one. This table has about 100,000 clones, approximately 84% appearing once. Sequencing used peripheral blood, obtained on day 0 of AZD1222 vaccination. These receptors were taken from an adult in good health. The CDR3 runs from the conserved cysteine through the conserved F or W. The D gene is left open where the match is weak. Clone sizes are given selectively: once, few, many, or a class where the clone is expanded.

v_gene	d_gene	abundance	j_gene	CDR3aa	CDR3nt
TRBV28	-	-	TRBJ1-6	CASTTGTGALLHF	TGTGCCAGCACCACCGGGACCGGAGCCCTCCTCCACTTT
TRBV7-9	TRBD1	-	TRBJ2-6	CASSFTGAGANVLTF	TGTGCCAGCAGCTTCACAGGGGCTGGGGCCAACGTCCTGACTTTC
TRBV7-9	-	-	TRBJ1-5	CASSLEANQPQHF	TGTGCCAGCAGCTTAGAGGCTAATCAGCCCCAGCATTTT
TRBV29-1	-	-	TRBJ2-7	CSVVWQHAPYEQYF	TGCAGCGTTGTATGGCAGCACGCTCCCTACGAGCAGTACTTC
TRBV6-5	TRBD1	-	TRBJ1-6	CASTEGQMSSPLHF	TGTGCCAGCACCGAGGGACAGATGTCTTCACCCCTCCACTTT
TRBV2	-	-	TRBJ1-1	CASIYFSEATEAFF	TGTGCCAGCATTTATTTTTCGGAGGCTACTGAAGCTTTCTTT
TRBV19	-	-	TRBJ2-5	CASSPSYWETQYF	TGTGCCAGTAGCCCTAGCTATTGGGAGACCCAGTACTTC
TRBV7-2	TRBD1	-	TRBJ2-3	CASSSRGQGPDTQYF	TGTGCCAGCAGCTCCCGGGGACAGGGACCAGATACGCAGTATTTT
TRBV30	-	once	TRBJ1-5	CAWTLGGNQPQHF	TGTGCCTGGACTTTAGGAGGCAATCAGCCCCAGCATTTT
TRBV7-3	TRBD1	-	TRBJ1-2	CASSPTGTDYGYTF	TGTGCCAGCAGTCCGACCGGGACAGACTATGGCTACACCTTC
TRBV2	-	few	TRBJ2-7	CASSEGDYEQYF	TGTGCCAGCAGTGAAGGGGACTACGAGCAGTACTTC
TRBV7-2	-	-	TRBJ1-3	CASSLKGGFSGNTIYF	TGTGCCAGCAGCCTTAAGGGTGGCTTCTCTGGAAACACCATATATTTT
TRBV6-6	-	-	TRBJ1-1	CASSYSSREEAFF	TGTGCCAGCAGTTACTCGTCACGGGAAGAAGCTTTCTTT
TRBV18	-	-	TRBJ2-7	CASSPGMGREQYF	TGTGCCAGCTCACCAGGTATGGGACGCGAGCAGTACTTC
TRBV28	-	-	TRBJ2-7	CASSLPLGQGIYEQYF	TGTGCCAGCAGTTTACCTCTGGGCCAGGGAATCTACGAGCAGTACTTC
TRBV24-1	TRBD1	-	TRBJ2-2	CATSDSRTGVYSGELFF	TGTGCCACCAGTGATTCACGAACAGGGGTTTATTCCGGGGAGCTGTTTTTT
TRBV20-1	-	-	TRBJ1-5	CSASSGRDLNQPQHF	TGCAGTGCTAGTTCCGGCAGGGACCTTAATCAGCCCCAGCATTTT
TRBV3-1/TRBV3-2	-	-	TRBJ1-5	CASSQGGWLGQPQHF	TGTGCCAGCAGCCAGGGTGGATGGCTAGGGCAGCCCCAGCATTTT
TRBV5-8	-	-	TRBJ2-5	CASSWSGVGETQYF	TGTGCCAGCAGCTGGTCGGGAGTTGGGGAGACCCAGTACTTC
TRBV28	-	few	TRBJ2-7	CASSLNALYEQYF	TGTGCCAGCAGTTTAAATGCCCTCTACGAGCAGTACTTC
TRBV28	-	medium-sized	TRBJ2-7	CASSRTEGEQYF	TGTGCCAGCAGCCGGACGGAGGGAGAACAGTACTTC
TRBV7-2	-	-	TRBJ1-2	CASSLQVNYGYTF	TGTGCCAGCAGCCTCCAGGTTAACTATGGCTACACCTTC
TRBV28	-	few	TRBJ1-2	CASSPGDNSNYGYTF	TGTGCCAGCAGCCCTGGGGACAACTCTAACTATGGCTACACCTTC
TRBV5-6	-	-	TRBJ2-1	CASSLYAGLSEQFF	TGTGCCAGCAGCTTGTACGCGGGATTGAGTGAGCAGTTCTTC
TRBV27	-	-	TRBJ1-5	CASSFRDGQPQHF	TGTGCCAGCAGTTTCCGGGACGGGCAGCCCCAGCATTTT
TRBV7-8	-	-	TRBJ1-1	CASSLETVATEAFF	TGTGCCAGCAGCTTAGAGACAGTTGCCACTGAAGCTTTCTTT
TRBV7-2	-	once	TRBJ1-6	CASSSKTRSTYNSPLHF	TGTGCCAGCAGCTCGAAGACCCGGAGCACCTATAATTCACCCCTCCACTTT
TRBV2	-	-	TRBJ1-4	CASDGQTNEKLFF	TGTGCCAGCGACGGCCAGACTAATGAAAAACTGTTTTTT
TRBV27	TRBD1	-	TRBJ1-2	CASSRGDSPNHGYTF	TGTGCCAGCAGTAGGGGGGACAGCCCGAATCATGGCTACACCTTC
TRBV7-2	-	-	TRBJ2-7	CASSPKGEGLYEQYF	TGTGCCAGCAGTCCGAAGGGGGAGGGCCTGTACGAGCAGTACTTC
TRBV6-1	-	-	TRBJ1-4	CASSEARQNEKLFF	TGTGCCAGCAGTGAAGCGAGACAGAATGAAAAACTGTTTTTT
TRBV30	TRBD1	-	TRBJ1-1	CAWSFDRGTEAFF	TGTGCCTGGAGTTTCGACAGGGGAACTGAAGCTTTCTTT
TRBV7-8	-	once	TRBJ1-1	CASSFQAVTEAFF	TGTGCCAGCAGCTTCCAGGCCGTCACTGAAGCTTTCTTT
TRBV27	TRBD2	-	TRBJ2-1	CASRTCSGRRTYNEQFF	TGTGCCAGCAGGACCTGTAGCGGGAGGAGAACCTACAATGAGCAGTTCTTC
TRBV4-2	TRBD2	once	TRBJ2-2	CASSLIAGGLNGELFF	TGTGCCAGCAGCTTAATAGCGGGGGGGTTGAACGGGGAGCTGTTTTTT
TRBV5-4	TRBD2	-	TRBJ2-3	CASSLKTSGRRDTQYF	TGTGCCAGCAGCTTGAAGACTAGCGGGCGGCGGGATACGCAGTATTTT
TRBV2	-	once	TRBJ1-1	CASRQNTEAFF	TGTGCCAGCAGACAGAACACTGAAGCTTTCTTT
TRBV6-4	-	-	TRBJ1-5	CASRILRDIVSSNQPQHF	TGTGCCAGCAGAATCCTCCGGGACATCGTAAGTAGCAATCAGCCCCAGCATTTT
TRBV18	TRBD1	-	TRBJ2-2	CASRPTGTANTGELFF	TGTGCCAGCCGACCAACTGGGACAGCGAACACCGGGGAGCTGTTTTTT
TRBV25-1	TRBD1	-	TRBJ1-1	CASSDRGGWATEAFF	TGTGCCAGCAGTGACAGAGGGGGCTGGGCCACTGAAGCTTTCTTT
TRBV5-6	-	-	TRBJ2-4	CASSWVQGGNIQYF	TGTGCCAGCAGCTGGGTACAGGGCGGAAACATTCAGTACTTC
TRBV14	TRBD2	few	TRBJ2-1	CASSQDSGGLSYNEQFF	TGTGCCAGCAGCCAGGATAGCGGGGGCCTCTCCTACAATGAGCAGTTCTTC
TRBV2	TRBD2	-	TRBJ2-5	CASSGAGVETQYF	TGTGCCAGCTCCGGAGCGGGAGTAGAGACCCAGTACTTC
TRBV5-5	-	once	TRBJ1-5	CASSPAPNQPQHF	TGTGCCAGCAGCCCGGCTCCCAATCAGCCCCAGCATTTT
TRBV7-9	-	-	TRBJ2-5	CASSYRDRETQYF	TGTGCCAGCAGCTACCGGGACCGAGAGACCCAGTACTTC
TRBV6-5	-	-	TRBJ1-2	CASARDTRSIYGYTF	TGTGCCAGCGCTCGGGACACCCGGTCAATCTATGGCTACACCTTC
TRBV5-4	TRBD2	-	TRBJ2-5	CASSLLAGGRETQYF	TGTGCCAGCAGCTTACTAGCGGGGGGAAGAGAGACCCAGTACTTC
TRBV28	-	once	TRBJ1-2	CASSPRDFNYGYTF	TGTGCCAGCAGTCCCCGGGATTTTAACTATGGCTACACCTTC
TRBV19	TRBD2	-	TRBJ2-1	CASQRGQSGGAGEQFF	TGTGCCAGCCAACGGGGACAAAGCGGGGGGGCTGGTGAGCAGTTCTTC
TRBV19	-	-	TRBJ1-1	CASSTFQRNTEAFF	TGTGCCAGTAGTACCTTTCAGCGTAACACTGAAGCTTTCTTT
TRBV2	-	-	TRBJ1-5	CASTYGDSNQPQHF	TGTGCCAGCACTTACGGTGATAGCAATCAGCCCCAGCATTTT
TRBV19	-	-	TRBJ2-1	CASSITASSYNEQFF	TGTGCCAGTAGTATAACGGCCAGCTCCTACAATGAGCAGTTCTTC